The 10 T cell receptor beta chains below were found in one sample sequenced in a study of OX40 agonist ivuxolimab in advanced cancers. The data were produced by immunoSEQ multiplex PCR, yet TCRdb's version contains in-frame clones alone and is incomplete. The sample lists about 98,000 clones, roughly 89% occurring once. Sample: CD4+ or CD8+ T cells sorted from blood, taken in a trial of the OX40 agonist ivuxolimab. The receptors stem from an adult with an advanced solid tumor such as melanoma, head and neck, liver or kidney cancer.

The table lists this clone with a count of one. This rearrangement joins TRBV9 to TRBJ2-2, with D uncertain. This CDR3 contains 15 residues. The germline V and J ends were trimmed by 2 bases and 6 bases, with 14 bases remaining between them. The germline V gene has CDR1 SGDLS and CDR2 YYNGEE. The CDR3 DNA sequence: TGTGCCAGCAGCGTGACACCTACCATAGCCGGGGAGCTGTTTTTT. This gives the protein CASSVTPTIAGELFF.

This clone showed up just once. CDR3 in amino acids: CASSPLQGQLNTGELFF. The CDR3 DNA is TGTGCCAGCTCTCCTTTACAGGGACAGCTAAACACCGGGGAGCTGTTTTTT. The V and J genes are TRBV18 and TRBJ2-2; 7 bases match TRBD1. V was pared by 6 bases and J by 2 bases, with 12 bases of the junction left unmatched. The CDR3 spans 17 residues. Germline-derived CDR1 and CDR2 are KGHSH and LQKENI.

This chain uses TRBV2 with TRBJ1-4; no firm D call. This CDR3 region has 13 residues. V was trimmed by 6 bases and J by 1 base, leaving 6 bases between them. Germline V lookup: CDR1 SNHLY, CDR2 FYNNEI. The CDR3 is CASRRETNEKLFF. Written as DNA, the CDR3 is TGTGCCAGCAGGAGAGAAACTAATGAAAAACTGTTTTTT.

The CDR3 loop reads CASSEGPTNEKLFF. The CDR3 bases are TGTGCCAGCAGCGAGGGTCCAACTAATGAAAAACTGTTTTTT. The chain joins TRBV2 to TRBJ1-4, with D uncertain. From germline, CDR1 is SNHLY and CDR2 FYNNEI. V was trimmed by 6 bases and J by 0 bases, leaving 8 bases between them. This CDR3 has 14 amino acids.

The chain combines TRBV4-3 with TRBJ1-2; possibly TRBD1 for D (6 bases). Germline V gives CDR1 LGHNA, CDR2 YSLEER. Trimming pared 0 bases from V and 4 bases from J, leaving 9 bases between. The CDR3 is 14 amino acids. CDR3: CASSQDGGLYGYTF. Written as DNA, the CDR3 is TGCGCCAGCAGCCAAGACGGGGGGCTCTATGGCTACACCTTC.

CDR3 nucleotides: TGTGCCAGCGGACAGGGTCTTGGAGCTTTCTTT. As protein: CASGQGLGAFF. The genes are TRBV6-6 and TRBJ1-1; the match to TRBD1 covers 8 bases. Germline V gene lookup returns CDR1 MNHNY and CDR2 SVGAGI (reference sequence). This CDR3 comprises 11 residues. The V gene end was trimmed by 8 bases and the J gene end by 10 bases; junction bases not matched to a gene: 6.

This chain connects TRBV19 to TRBJ2-1; unclear D gene. In germline, CDR1 is LNHDA, CDR2 SQIVND (reference sequence). Trimming left V 6 bases short and J 10 bases short, with 19 bases between. The CDR3 runs to 14 residues. This chain's CDR3 is CASRCGELICEQFF. DNA for the CDR3: TGTGCCAGTAGATGTGGGGAACTAATATGCGAGCAGTTCTTC. Full variable domain (missing parts from reference TRBV19 and TRBJ2-1): DGGITQSPKYLFRKEGQNVTLSCEQNLNHDAMYWYRQDPGQGLRLIYYSQIVNDFQKGDIAEGYSVSREKKESFPLTVTSAQKNPTAFYLCASRCGELICEQFFGPGTRLTVL.

Turning to this clone: The conserved final phenylalanine or tryptophan is absent from the CDR3, which likely points to a read error. This sequence joins TRBV19 and TRBJ1-6; 7 nucleotides align to TRBD1. The CDR3 is made up of 13 amino acids. Per the germline V gene, CDR1 is LNHDA and CDR2 is SQIVND (reference sequence). The ends lost 5 bases at V and 11 bases at J; junction bases unmatched: 6. This CDR3 reads CASSEKQGTPLHL. As DNA, the CDR3 is TGTGCCAGTAGTGAAAAACAGGGGACACCCCTCCACCTT.

CDR3: CASSVVGLGVQETQYF. The DNA for the CDR3 is TGTGCCAGCAGCGTAGTGGGACTAGGGGTGCAAGAGACCCAGTACTTC. The J gene is TRBJ2-5, the V gene TRBV9; TRBD2 aligns across 8 bases. This CDR3 is 16 amino acids long. Germline loops: CDR1 SGDLS, CDR2 YYNGEE. The junction had 6 bases not matched to a gene; V was cut back by 0 bases and J by 2 bases.

J is TRBJ2-5 and V is TRBV29-1, with D tentatively TRBD2 (6 bases). Deletions cut 4 bases from V and 2 bases from J, with 20 bases between. CDR3 length equals 16 residues. Germline lookup yields CDR1 SQVTM and CDR2 ANQGSEA. The CDR3 DNA reads as TGCAGCGTTGTTGGTGGGGGGTCCGATAGACAAGAGACCCAGTACTTC. It translates to CSVVGGGSDRQETQYF.